A single sample is the source of the 26 T cell receptor beta chains below, sequenced in a study of CD8 T cells in ankylosing spondylitis. TCRdb analysed the 5' RACE reads with MiXCR anew, one entry per CDR3 protein. This sample carries about 69,000 distinct CDR3 sequences, approximately 5.3% of them seen once, and the ten largest clones take over 2%. The sample comprised blood, either unsorted or a sorted T cell fraction (not recorded which). These receptors all come from a male donor with ankylosing spondylitis or in good health (not recorded which).

The sample holds many counts of this clonotype. This chain connects TRBV9 to TRBJ1-6, with unresolved D. Germline CDR1 and CDR2: SGDLS and YYNGEE. Trimming removed 4 bases at V and 7 bases at J, with 15 bases between. The CDR3 length is 15 residues. The DNA for the CDR3 is TGTGCCAGCAGCCCTACCTCATTGGGCAATTCACCCCTCCACTTT. Translation: CASSPTSLGNSPLHF.

This clonotype was detected ten times or more. The chain links TRBV5-1 to TRBJ1-2, with 9 bases matching TRBD1. Germline values: CDR1 SGHRS, CDR2 YFSETQ. The junction had 5 bases not matched to a gene; V was cut back by 7 bases and J by 1 base. The CDR3 covers 14 residues. CDR3 sequence (DNA): TGCGCCAGCGCCGGGACAGGGAGTAACTATGGCTACACCTTC. This gives the protein CASAGTGSNYGYTF.

This clonotype occurred once. With a much larger clone just one base away, this may be a read error. This chain links TRBV29-1 with TRBJ2-7, with no clear D. The germline V gene encodes CDR1 SQVTM and CDR2 ANQGSEA. The CDR3 contains 12 residues. Trimming took off 1 base at V and 0 bases at J, with 4 bases between the two ends. The CDR3 here is CSVEGSSYEQYF. DNA for the CDR3: TGCAGCGTTGAAGGGAGCTCCTACGAGCAGTACTTC.

The chain employs TRBV6-2 or TRBV6-3 and TRBJ1-1; 8 nucleotides match TRBD1. The CDR3 is made up of 17 amino acids. The trim removed 4 bases at V and 0 bases at J, leaving 10 bases unmatched. Germline V gives CDR1 MNHEY, CDR2 SVGEGT. The CDR3 DNA sequence: TGTGCCAGCAGTTTTCGTCCTCAGGGGGCCCTGAACACTGAAGCTTTCTTT. This gives the protein CASSFRPQGALNTEAFF.

This clonotype was observed many times. The rearrangement links TRBV6-5 to TRBJ1-5; 7 positions match TRBD1. V lost 5 bases and J lost 5; bases outside the gene matches: 3. Germline CDR1 and CDR2: MNHEY and SVGAGI. The CDR3 loop spans 13 amino acids. The CDR3 sequence: CASSNDRDQPQHF. The CDR3 DNA reads TGTGCCAGCAGTAACGACAGGGATCAGCCCCAGCATTTT.

This clonotype was detected a few times. The junction departs from germline at one end; a sequencing error may be responsible. The chain recombines TRBV12-3 or TRBV12-4 with TRBJ1-6; 8 bases are shared with TRBD1. This CDR3 spans 18 amino acids. CDR3 sequence reads: CTSSFMAGGFTYNSPLHF. CDR3 nucleotide sequence: TGTACCAGCAGTTTCATGGCAGGGGGCTTCACCTATAATTCACCCCTCCACTTT.

This clonotype was seen many times. The chain is built from TRBV7-6 and TRBJ2-1; D remains ambiguous. Germline loops: CDR1 SGHVS, CDR2 FNYEAQ. V was trimmed by 4 bases and J by 8 bases, leaving 12 bases between them. The CDR3 length is 13 residues. The CDR3 coding sequence is TGTGCCAGCAGCTCCACCCCCAGCGATGAGCAGTTCTTC. This encodes CASSSTPSDEQFF.

The sample holds many counts of this clonotype. The chain employs TRBV29-1 and TRBJ1-3; no clear D gene. The CDR3 extends over 13 amino acids. Trimming removed 6 bases from V and 2 bases from J, with 11 bases in between. Germline CDR1 is SQVTM and CDR2 is ANQGSEA. CDR3 sequence (DNA): TGCAGCGTCGATGACCGAGCTGGAAACACCATATATTTT. Amino acids: CSVDDRAGNTIYF.

This clonotype was detected ten times or more. The chain carries TRBV28 and TRBJ2-1, with a weak D call TRBD2 (5 bases). The CDR3 length is 14 residues. Germline lookup yields CDR1 MDHEN and CDR2 SYDVKM. The V gene lost 1 base and the J gene lost 10 bases, with 14 bases spanning the gap. Here the CDR3 reads CASSLSASWSEQFF. CDR3 nucleotides: TGTGCCAGCAGTTTATCGGCTAGCTGGAGCGAGCAGTTCTTC.

This clonotype was counted ten times or more. The chain has TRBV5-1 and TRBJ2-3, with TRBD1 identical over 7 bases. Losses at the gene ends were 0 bases for V and 0 bases for J; bases not matched to a gene: 13. Germline lookup yields CDR1 SGHRS and CDR2 YFSETQ. This CDR3 comprises 19 residues. The CDR3 spells CASSLGGPTGKASTDTQYF. CDR3 nucleotide sequence: TGCGCCAGCAGCTTGGGAGGGCCGACAGGGAAAGCTAGCACAGATACGCAGTATTTT. The whole variable domain, remainder taken from reference TRBV5-1 and TRBJ2-3, is KAGVTQTPRYLIKTRGQQVTLSCSPISGHRSVSWYQQTPGQGLQFLFEYFSETQRNKGNFPGRFSGRQFSNSRSEMNVSTLELGDSALYLCASSLGGPTGKASTDTQYFGPGTRLTVL.

The chain is built from TRBV7-2 and TRBJ1-4, with D perhaps matching TRBD1 (5 bases). Trimming took 5 bases from V and 1 from J, leaving 14 bases between them. The CDR3 length is 16 residues. Germline V gene sequence: CDR1 SGHTA, CDR2 FQGNSA. CDR3 in DNA: TGTGCCAGCAGCCCCTCAGCGGGGGGAACTAATGAAAAACTGTTTTTT. It codes for CASSPSAGGTNEKLFF.

This clonotype appeared a few times. J is TRBJ2-5 and V is TRBV7-2, with D perhaps TRBD1 or TRBD2 (5 bases each). V gave up 1 base and J gave up 7 bases, with 13 bases separating them. The CDR3 is 14 amino acids. Germline loops: CDR1 SGHTA, CDR2 FQGNSA. In nucleotides, the CDR3 is TGTGCCAGCAGCTTAGGAGGGGCCACAGGGACCCAGTACTTC. The encoded protein is CASSLGGATGTQYF.

This clonotype was seen many times. The chain links TRBV15 to TRBJ2-3, with D possibly being TRBD1 (5 bases). This CDR3 comprises 16 residues. V gave up 0 bases and J gave up 4 bases, with 14 bases separating them. Germline CDR1 and CDR2: LNHNV and YYDKDF (reference sequence). DNA of the CDR3: TGTGCCACCAGCAGAGATATTGGGGCAGGCCCAGATACGCAGTATTTT. Residues: CATSRDIGAGPDTQYF.

This clonotype was seen repeatedly, ten times or more. The chain is built from TRBV6-4 and TRBJ2-1, with D perhaps TRBD2 (7 bases). Trimming took 3 bases from V and 0 from J, leaving 15 bases between them. Per the germline V gene, CDR1 is MRHNA and CDR2 is SNTAGT. The CDR3 spans 17 residues. The CDR3 sequence is CASSEFPGGNSYNEQFF. The CDR3 coding sequence is TGTGCCAGCAGTGAATTCCCGGGGGGCAACTCCTACAATGAGCAGTTCTTC.

There are a few counts of this clonotype. V usage is TRBV4-2 and J usage is TRBJ2-1; TRBD1 matches 10 bases. Trimming removed 3 bases from V and 4 bases from J; junction bases left unmatched: 3. CDR1 and CDR2 from the germline V gene are LGHNA and YNFKEQ. The CDR3 covers 15 residues. The CDR3 DNA reads TGTGCCAGCAGCCAGACAGGGGGCGTTTACAATGAGCAGTTCTTC. This gives the protein CASSQTGGVYNEQFF.

This clonotype was detected many times. The V and J genes are TRBV20-1 and TRBJ1-2; 7 bases line up with TRBD1. CDR1 is DFQATT and CDR2 is SNEGSKA in the germline V gene (reference sequence). The length of the CDR3 is 13 residues. The trim removed 4 bases at V and 2 bases at J, leaving 4 bases unmatched. The CDR3 is CSAKMTGNYGYTF. The CDR3 DNA is TGCAGTGCTAAGATGACAGGGAACTATGGCTACACCTTC.

At least ten counts were recorded for this clonotype. This chain joins TRBV9 and TRBJ2-2; D might be TRBD1 (5 bases). CDR3 length equals 17 residues. V dropped 3 bases and J dropped 0 bases, with 15 bases sitting between them. From germline, CDR1 is SGDLS and CDR2 YYNGEE. This chain's CDR3 is CASSGQQTAANTGELFF. The CDR3 coding sequence is TGTGCCAGCAGCGGACAGCAAACCGCCGCGAACACCGGGGAGCTGTTTTTT.

This clonotype occurred many times. The chain joins TRBV6-1 to TRBJ2-7; 7 bases map to TRBD1. Germline V gives CDR1 MNHNS, CDR2 SASEGT. The V and J ends lost 4 bases and 4 bases, in that order; junction bases with no gene match: 10. This CDR3 is 15 amino acids long. CDR3 bases: TGTGCCAGCAGTGCCGGACAGGACCTTATGTACGAGCAGTACTTC. It is translated as CASSAGQDLMYEQYF.

The V gene is TRBV7-2, the J gene TRBJ1-4; the match to TRBD1 covers 7 bases. Per the germline V gene, CDR1 is SGHTA and CDR2 is FQGNSA. The CDR3 spans 15 residues. Unmatched junction bases numbered 7, after V lost 2 bases and J lost 7 bases. CDR3 DNA sequence: TGTGCCAGCAGCTTATTACAGGGGAGTGCTGAAAAACTGTTTTTT. It is translated as CASSLLQGSAEKLFF.

The table lists this clonotype with a count of one. A much larger clone sits a single nucleotide away, making a read error possible. J is TRBJ2-7 and V is TRBV2, with D possibly matching TRBD2 (6 bases). There are 14 residues in the CDR3. The V end was cut by 7 bases, the J end by 9 bases, with 22 bases between. Germline V gives CDR1 SNHLY, CDR2 FYNNEI. The CDR3 loop is CASNLLGGTGAQYF. CDR3 bases: TGTGCCAGCAACCTACTTGGAGGGACGGGCGCGCAGTACTTC.

This clonotype came up many times. V and J are TRBV20-1 and TRBJ1-5; no definite D call. The CDR3 loop spans 16 amino acids. V was trimmed by 5 bases and J by 3 bases, leaving 20 bases between them. Germline CDR1 and CDR2: DFQATT and SNEGSKA (reference sequence). The chain's CDR3 is CSASPQGLALNQPQHF. The DNA for the CDR3 is TGCAGTGCTTCCCCCCAAGGCCTCGCTCTCAATCAGCCCCAGCATTTT.

This clonotype was seen many times. The gene calls are TRBV4-3 and TRBJ2-7; D possibly corresponds to TRBD1 (5 bases). The V gene lost 0 bases and the J gene lost 6 bases, with 15 bases spanning the gap. The CDR3 length is 15 residues. Germline loops: CDR1 LGHNA, CDR2 YSLEER. The DNA of the CDR3 is TGCGCCAGCAGCCAAGATTCCGGCAGGGTAGGCGAGCAGTACTTC. Translating gives CASSQDSGRVGEQYF.

In its sample, this clonotype was seen many times. The chain uses TRBV4-2 and TRBJ2-1, with TRBD2 matching 9 bases. Germline V gene sequence: CDR1 LGHNA, CDR2 YNFKEQ. CDR3 length: 16 amino acids. V lost 4 bases, J lost 6 bases, and 10 bases stayed unmatched. This CDR3 is CASSRGAGGLSNEQFF. The CDR3 nucleotides read TGTGCCAGCAGCCGAGGAGCGGGGGGCCTCTCCAATGAGCAGTTCTTC.

The chain carries TRBV2 and TRBJ2-1; TRBD2 matches 11 bases. Trimming removed 7 bases from V and 0 bases from J; junction bases left unmatched: 5. Germline CDR1 is SNHLY and CDR2 is FYNNEI. This CDR3 is 16 amino acids long. The CDR3 sequence is CASTRLAGSSYNEQFF. CDR3 DNA: TGTGCCAGCACACGACTAGCGGGGAGCTCCTACAATGAGCAGTTCTTC.

Ten or more counts support this clonotype. CDR3 loop: CASSVDSINQPQHF. The CDR3 region has the DNA TGCGCCAGCAGCGTGGACAGCATCAATCAGCCCCAGCATTTT. V gene TRBV5-1 combines with J gene TRBJ1-5; tentative D call: TRBD1 (6 bases). This CDR3 has 14 amino acids. The germline gives CDR1 SGHRS, CDR2 YFSETQ. Deletions cut 4 bases from V and 3 bases from J, with 11 bases between. Drawing the rest from reference TRBV5-1 and TRBJ1-5, the complete variable domain is KAGVTQTPRYLIKTRGQQVTLSCSPISGHRSVSWYQQTPGQGLQFLFEYFSETQRNKGNFPGRFSGRQFSNSRSEMNVSTLELGDSALYLCASSVDSINQPQHFGDGTRLSIL.

This clonotype was seen many times. The chain is built from TRBV11-2 and TRBJ1-4; TRBD1 matches 7 bases. CDR3 length equals 15 residues. The ends lost 5 bases at V and 5 bases at J; junction bases unmatched: 8. Germline CDR1 and CDR2: SGHAT and FQNNGV. The CDR3: CASSPKTGENEKLFF. As DNA, the CDR3 is TGTGCCAGCAGCCCGAAAACAGGGGAGAATGAAAAACTGTTTTTT. The entire variable domain, with the rest obtained from reference TRBV11-2 and TRBJ1-4, is as follows: EAGVAQSPRYKIIEKRQSVAFWCNPISGHATLYWYQQILGQGPKLLIQFQNNGVVDDSQLPKDRFSAERLKGVDSTLKIQPAKLEDSAVYLCASSPKTGENEKLFFGSGTQLSVL.